Each of the 10 T cell receptor beta chains below was sequenced from the same sample in a study of shared clonotypes between healthy human individuals. Only in-frame clones appear in the TCRdb table, and some are missing; sequencing was by immunoSEQ multiplex PCR. The sample contains 2 million to 2.5 million clones, nearly 97% of which appear only once. The sample consisted of naive CD4+ T cells sorted from blood. As for subset: CD45RA+ positively selected. These receptors were collected from a man aged 18 to 29 in good health.

The genes are TRBV9 and TRBJ2-5; TRBD1 matches at 9 bases. Germline CDR1 is SGDLS and CDR2 is YYNGEE. The CDR3 sequence is 15 residues long. V dropped 0 bases and J dropped 5; count of bases not matched to a gene: 5. The CDR3 coding sequence is TGTGCCAGCAGCGTAGGAGGACAGGGGAGGGAGACCCAGTACTTC. This translates into CASSVGGQGRETQYF.

V and J are TRBV6-1 and TRBJ1-2; D not resolved. Germline V gene sequence: CDR1 MNHNS, CDR2 SASEGT. The ends were cut back, 4 bases at V and 5 bases at J, with 8 bases in the middle. The CDR3 contains 12 residues. CDR3: CASSGNRYGYTF. CDR3 nucleotides: TGTGCCAGCAGTGGAAATCGTTATGGCTACACCTTC.

This clone was seen a single time. J is TRBJ2-1 and V is TRBV5-6; D possibly corresponds to TRBD2 (6 bases). V shed 2 bases and J shed 2 bases, with 11 bases lying between them. The CDR3 is 15 amino acids. The germline V gene has CDR1 SGHDT and CDR2 YYEEEE. The CDR3 coding sequence is TGTGCCAGCAGCTTCTGGACTAAAACCTACAATGAGCAGTTCTTC. This sequence encodes CASSFWTKTYNEQFF.

The CDR3: CASSELGAPGNTIYF. CDR3 DNA: TGTGCCAGCAGTGAACTGGGGGCCCCCGGAAACACCATATATTTT. V usage is TRBV2 and J usage is TRBJ1-3, with D perhaps TRBD1 (6 bases). V was shortened by 2 bases and J by 4 bases, with 12 bases between the two germline ends. The CDR3 covers 15 residues. Germline-derived CDR1 and CDR2 are SNHLY and FYNNEI. The entire variable domain, with the rest obtained from reference TRBV2 and TRBJ1-3, is as follows: EPEVTQTPSHQVTQMGQEVILRCVPISNHLYFYWYRQILGQKVEFLVSFYNNEISEKSEIFDDQFSVERPDGSNFTLKIRSTKLEDSAMYFCASSELGAPGNTIYFGEGSWLTVV.

V gene TRBV4-1 combines with J gene TRBJ1-2; D is unresolved. V was trimmed by 0 bases and J by 9 bases, leaving 17 bases between them. Germline V gene lookup returns CDR1 MGHRA and CDR2 YSYEKL. The CDR3 is 15 residues long. Here the CDR3 reads CASSQDLAVWDRYTF. CDR3 DNA sequence: TGCGCCAGCAGCCAAGATTTGGCGGTGTGGGATCGCTACACCTTC.

Comment on this clone: At one end, the junction sequence differs from germline, possibly due to a read error. V and J are TRBV9 and TRBJ2-3, with 8 bases that match TRBD2. Per germline, CDR1 SGDLS and CDR2 YYNGEE. The CDR3 is 13 residues long. The CDR3 DNA sequence: TGTGCCAGCAGCGTAGAGCTGGGGACTAGGAGGGATTTT. This sequence encodes CASSVELGTRRDF.

The chain couples TRBV29-1 to TRBJ1-4, with a possible D match to TRBD1 (6 bases). The ends were cut back, 4 bases at V and 8 bases at J, with 11 bases in the middle. The CDR3 has 12 residues. In germline, CDR1 is SQVTM, CDR2 ANQGSEA. CDR3 in DNA: TGCAGCGTTGGAATGGGGGCAGAAAAACTGTTTTTT. It translates to CSVGMGAEKLFF. Drawing the rest from reference TRBV29-1 and TRBJ1-4, the complete variable domain is SAVISQKPSRDICQRGTSLTIQCQVDSQVTMMFWYRQQPGQSLTLIATANQGSEATYESGFVIDKFPISRPNLTFSTLTVSNMSPEDSSIYLCSVGMGAEKLFFGSGTQLSVL.

With respect to this clone: Different DNA sequences within this sample yield the same CDR3. The V call is TRBV5-1, the J call TRBJ1-3; D call uncertain. With 0 bases removed from V and 0 bases from J, the gap between germline ends came to 7 bases. Germline-derived CDR1 and CDR2 are SGHRS and YFSETQ. The CDR3 length is 15 residues. The DNA for the CDR3 is TGCGCCAGCAGCTTGGACGGCAGCTCTGGAAACACCATATATTTT. Residues: CASSLDGSSGNTIYF.

Concerning this clone itself: This specimen includes other DNA sequences encoding the same CDR3. This sequence joins TRBV7-9 and TRBJ1-1; D not certain. This CDR3 spans 13 amino acids. The V end was cut by 5 bases, the J end by 1 base, with 8 bases between. The germline V gene encodes CDR1 SEHNR and CDR2 FQNEAQ (reference sequence). The CDR3 loop is CASSPDSNTEAFF. For the CDR3, the DNA is TGTGCCAGCAGCCCAGATTCGAACACTGAAGCTTTCTTT.

The genes are TRBV18 and TRBJ1-4; D remains unclear. Trimming stripped 1 base from V and 7 bases from J, with 13 bases between. Germline V gene lookup returns CDR1 KGHSH and CDR2 LQKENI. The CDR3 extends over 15 amino acids. CDR3 protein: CASSPREVLGEKLFF. The CDR3 coding sequence is TGTGCCAGCTCACCACGCGAGGTGTTAGGTGAAAAACTGTTTTTT.